This is a list of T cell receptor beta chains from one sample in a study of cytomegalovirus exposure and HLA in healthy donors. Measured with immunoSEQ multiplex PCR; TCRdb has only the in-frame clones, and not every one. The sample has around 100,000 clones, roughly 70% seen once. Source material: PBMCs. Source of these receptors: a young man in good health and CMV-seropositive. Both conserved end residues are part of each CDR3. Each record gives: D gene, V gene, J gene, clone size, CDR3 protein, CDR3 DNA. D genes are given only for firm matches. Size values are once, few and many counts, or a class for expanded clones, and some rows have none.

.	TRBV28	TRBJ2-5	.	CASFKTGRDQETQYF	TGTGCCAGCTTCAAAACTGGGAGAGACCAAGAGACCCAGTACTTC
TRBD2	TRBV7-3	TRBJ2-1	.	CASSLSWTSGRASSYNEQFF	TGTGCCAGCAGCTTAAGCTGGACTAGCGGGAGGGCCAGCTCCTACAATGAGCAGTTCTTC
TRBD2	TRBV7-2	TRBJ2-1	.	CASSLPSGGNEQFF	TGTGCCAGCAGCTTACCTAGCGGGGGGAATGAGCAGTTCTTC
.	TRBV5-4	TRBJ1-2	few	CASSLELGALSSYTF	TGTGCCAGCAGCTTGGAGTTGGGGGCCCTTTCGAGCTACACCTTC
.	TRBV5-1	TRBJ2-1	.	CASSAGDGYNEQFF	TGCGCCAGCAGCGCAGGGGACGGCTACAATGAGCAGTTCTTC
TRBD2	TRBV9	TRBJ2-2	once	CASSPLGLAVTGELFF	TGTGCCAGCAGTCCCCTCGGGCTAGCGGTTACCGGGGAGCTGTTTTTT
.	TRBV7-6	TRBJ1-1	.	CASSYDRLNTEAFF	TGTGCCAGCAGCTATGACAGACTGAACACTGAAGCTTTCTTT
TRBD1	TRBV6-6	TRBJ2-3	.	CASSWDRSTDTQYF	TGTGCCAGCAGTTGGGACAGGAGCACAGATACGCAGTATTTT
.	TRBV2	TRBJ1-5	.	CASTAGPNQPQHF	TGTGCCAGCACCGCAGGGCCCAATCAGCCCCAGCATTTT
.	TRBV11-3	TRBJ1-1	.	CASSFAGTTEAFF	TGTGCCAGCAGCTTCGCGGGTACCACTGAAGCTTTCTTT
TRBD1	TRBV9	TRBJ1-2	.	CASSRGQGAISYTF	TGTGCCAGCAGCCGGGGGCAGGGGGCAATTAGCTACACCTTC
.	TRBV10-2	TRBJ2-7	.	CASRQGSDEQYF	TGCGCCAGCAGACAGGGTTCGGACGAGCAGTACTTC
.	TRBV28	TRBJ2-7	.	CASSLRYYEQYF	TGTGCCAGCAGTTTACGGTACTACGAGCAGTACTTC
.	TRBV30	TRBJ1-2	.	CAWIRGGGLYGYTF	TGTGCCTGGATTCGTGGGGGGGGCCTATATGGCTACACCTTC
TRBD2	TRBV6-4	TRBJ2-3	few	CASSTHPGGADTQYF	TGTGCCAGCAGCACGCACCCGGGGGGGGCAGATACGCAGTATTTT
.	TRBV11-2	TRBJ2-1	once	CASSLDIDEQFF	TGTGCCAGCAGCTTAGATATAGATGAGCAGTTCTTC
TRBD1	TRBV7-9	TRBJ1-2	.	CASSGQGAYGYTF	TGTGCCAGCAGCGGACAGGGGGCGTATGGCTACACCTTC
TRBD2	TRBV30	TRBJ2-7	few	CAWSVPAGGNEQYF	TGTGCCTGGAGTGTTCCAGCGGGGGGAAACGAGCAGTACTTC
.	TRBV7-8	TRBJ2-1	once	CASSLGQNEQFF	TGTGCCAGCAGCTTAGGCCAGAATGAGCAGTTCTTC
TRBD1	TRBV19	TRBJ1-1	few	CASSIRGASFTEAFF	TGTGCCAGTAGTATCAGGGGGGCCTCGTTCACTGAAGCTTTCTTT
TRBD1	TRBV15	TRBJ1-1	few	CATSRRQGASAEAFF	TGTGCCACCAGCAGGAGACAGGGGGCTAGCGCTGAAGCTTTCTTT
.	TRBV2	TRBJ1-4	.	CASSEGWGGEKLFF	TGTGCCAGCAGTGAAGGCTGGGGAGGCGAAAAACTGTTTTTT